The sequence of this T cell receptor (beta chain) was determined in a study of blood T cell repertoires in COVID-19. Across the study: Samples taken during acute and convalescent COVID-19 were collected in the United States, Italy and Spain. Nucleic acid was either cDNA or gDNA, and it came from T cells, B-cell-depleted T cells, or PBMCs.

In the source study's methods: Amplified reference gene primers provided the basis for estimating nucleated cell counts. Sequenced by immunoSEQ multiplex PCR; TCRdb stores in-frame clones only, minus some. The V and J calls and clone size come from that table; D and trimming were worked out from the DNA. The repertoire has 230,000 or so clones, around four fifths of them found once; the top ten carry nearly 20%. Trimming removed 3 bases from V and 3 bases from J, with 4 bases in between. CDR1 is DFQATT and CDR2 is SNEGSKA in the germline V gene (reference sequence). The CDR3 consists of 11 residues. Sequencing was performed on peripheral blood. This sequence was found in a man aged 30 to 45 with active or convalescent COVID-19. The chain has TRBV20-1 and TRBJ2-3; D is ambiguous. In nucleotides, the CDR3 is TGCAGTGCTAGCAATACAGATACGCAGTATTTT. This translates into CSASNTDTQYF.